This T cell receptor (delta chain) was found in a study of gamma-delta T cells after stem cell transplantation. The CDR3 has 14 residues. The V end was cut by 3 bases, the J end by 0 bases, with 10 bases between. Germline assignment: CDR1 GEAIGNYY and CDR2 EKD. TCRdb re-called clones from the RT-PCR reads via CATT. This table has some 660 delta-chain clones, approximately 4.7% appearing once. Input material: gamma-delta T cells. This TCR was recovered from a human donor. It is not recorded whose cells these are; they may come from a transplant donor. The chain links TRDV2 to TRDJ1; maybe TRDD3 (5 bases). The CDR3 sequence is CACDALEDTDKLIF. DNA of the CDR3: TGTGCCTGTGACGCACTGGAGGACACCGATAAACTCATCTTT.